The rows below give T cell receptor beta chains drawn from one sample of a study of cytomegalovirus exposure and HLA in healthy donors. The method was immunoSEQ multiplex PCR; TCRdb's version includes in-frame clones alone and lacks a portion of them. The sample contains roughly 150,000 clones, around 66% of which appear only once. The specimen sequenced was PBMCs. The origin of the receptors is a woman in her 30s in good health and CMV-seropositive. Both conserved end residues are part of each CDR3. A D gene is named only where the DNA matches it firmly. Clone size, where shown, is once, few, many, or a class for clones that have expanded.

j_gene: TRBJ1-2; abundance: .; d_gene: .; v_gene: TRBV19; CDR3aa: CASSITVSDGYTF; CDR3nt: TGTGCCAGTAGTATCACCGTATCGGATGGCTACACCTTC
j_gene: TRBJ1-2; abundance: .; d_gene: .; v_gene: TRBV2; CDR3aa: CATGDYGYTF; CDR3nt: TGTGCCACAGGGGACTATGGCTACACCTTC
j_gene: TRBJ1-2; abundance: .; d_gene: .; v_gene: TRBV7-8; CDR3aa: CASSVGLVFYGYTF; CDR3nt: TGTGCCAGCAGCGTCGGACTTGTGTTCTATGGCTACACCTTC
j_gene: TRBJ1-5; abundance: .; d_gene: .; v_gene: TRBV18; CDR3aa: CASSPDRGQPQHF; CDR3nt: TGTGCCAGCTCACCCGACAGAGGCCAGCCCCAGCATTTT
j_gene: TRBJ1-4; abundance: .; d_gene: .; v_gene: TRBV19; CDR3aa: CASSKLRENEKLFF; CDR3nt: TGTGCCAGTAGTAAGTTGCGCGAGAATGAAAAACTGTTTTTT
j_gene: TRBJ2-1; abundance: .; d_gene: TRBD2; v_gene: TRBV5-1; CDR3aa: CASSHTSGSSNEQFF; CDR3nt: TGCGCCAGCAGCCACACTAGCGGGAGTAGTAATGAGCAGTTCTTC
j_gene: TRBJ2-3; abundance: .; d_gene: TRBD1; v_gene: TRBV27; CDR3aa: CASSHNQGAVDTQYF; CDR3nt: TGTGCCAGCAGTCACAATCAGGGGGCTGTAGATACGCAGTATTTT
j_gene: TRBJ1-1; abundance: .; d_gene: .; v_gene: TRBV19; CDR3aa: CASSTDRDTEAFF; CDR3nt: TGTGCCAGTAGTACTGACAGAGACACTGAAGCTTTCTTT
j_gene: TRBJ2-1; abundance: few; d_gene: TRBD2; v_gene: TRBV4-1; CDR3aa: CASSHGLAGRNEQFF; CDR3nt: TGCGCCAGCAGCCACGGGCTAGCGGGACGCAATGAGCAGTTCTTC
j_gene: TRBJ2-3; abundance: .; d_gene: TRBD1; v_gene: TRBV13; CDR3aa: CASSPSGTGGRDTQYF; CDR3nt: TGTGCCAGCAGCCCCTCCGGGACAGGGGGTCGAGATACGCAGTATTTT
j_gene: TRBJ2-1; abundance: .; d_gene: .; v_gene: TRBV18; CDR3aa: CASSPLTDKYNEQFF; CDR3nt: TGTGCCAGCTCACCTTTAACGGACAAGTACAATGAGCAGTTCTTC
j_gene: TRBJ2-1; abundance: .; d_gene: .; v_gene: TRBV19; CDR3aa: CASSILAVYNEQFF; CDR3nt: TGTGCCAGTAGTATTTTAGCGGTCTACAATGAGCAGTTCTTC
j_gene: TRBJ2-1; abundance: .; d_gene: TRBD2; v_gene: TRBV4-1; CDR3aa: CASRTSGETSYNEQFF; CDR3nt: TGCGCCAGCCGGACTAGCGGGGAGACCTCCTACAATGAGCAGTTCTTC
j_gene: TRBJ2-1; abundance: .; d_gene: .; v_gene: TRBV18; CDR3aa: CASSPPGGNEQFF; CDR3nt: TGTGCCAGCTCACCACCAGGCGGTAATGAGCAGTTCTTC
j_gene: TRBJ1-1; abundance: .; d_gene: .; v_gene: TRBV10-3; CDR3aa: CAISWTEGNTEAFF; CDR3nt: TGTGCCATCAGCTGGACAGAGGGAAACACTGAAGCTTTCTTT